A selection of T cell receptor beta chains follows, all from one sample in a study of T cell repertoires in cytomegalovirus infection. TCRdb re-called the reads with MiXCR, one entry per CDR3 protein. The repertoire holds some 390,000 distinct CDR3 sequences, roughly 18% seen once, with approximately 10% in the top ten. Specimen: PBMCs. These receptors came from a human donor in good health (CMV status not recorded). Some clones in this sample may be carry-over from other donors' samples. The CDR3 runs from the conserved cysteine through the conserved F or W. The D gene is left open where the match is weak. A row's size may be missing; if present it is once, few, many or a size class.

.	few	TRBV28	15	TRBJ1-1	CASSPNRIGRTEAFF	TGTGCCAGCAGCCCGAACCGAATAGGGCGGACTGAAGCTTTCTTT
TRBD1	many	TRBV7-2	13	TRBJ2-5	CASSAGTGETQYF	TGTGCCAGCAGCGCCGGGACAGGGGAGACCCAGTACTTC
TRBD2	.	TRBV20-1	15	TRBJ2-1	CSHESGMGPYNEQFF	TGCAGTCACGAAAGCGGGATGGGGCCCTACAATGAGCAGTTCTTC
TRBD1	many	TRBV7-2	14	TRBJ1-5	CASRRQGVNQPQHF	TGTGCCAGCAGACGACAGGGAGTCAATCAGCCCCAGCATTTT
.	few	TRBV29-1	11	TRBJ2-5	CSVVKVETQYF	TGCAGCGTTGTGAAAGTAGAGACCCAGTACTTC
TRBD1	many	TRBV4-2	15	TRBJ1-2	CASSQGQAPNYGYTF	TGTGCCAGCAGCCAGGGACAGGCCCCTAACTATGGCTACACCTTC
.	.	TRBV14	15	TRBJ1-6	CASSYLRKGDSPLHF	TGTGCCAGCAGCTACCTACGTAAAGGCGATTCACCCCTCCACTTT
.	many	TRBV6-1	14	TRBJ2-7	CASSPRGATGEQYF	TGTGCCAGCAGCCCCCGAGGGGCCACCGGGGAGCAGTACTTC
.	many	TRBV28	12	TRBJ2-2	CASSIIFGELFF	TGTGCCAGCAGCATCATTTTCGGGGAGCTGTTTTTT
.	many	TRBV12-3/TRBV12-4	15	TRBJ2-3	CASSITRGSTDTQYF	TGTGCCAGCAGTATCACCAGGGGTAGCACAGATACGCAGTATTTT
.	.	TRBV9	15	TRBJ1-2	CASSVGRASNYGYTF	TGTGCCAGCAGCGTAGGCAGGGCGTCTAACTATGGCTACACCTTC
TRBD1	.	TRBV20-1	15	TRBJ2-7	CSAEAPGQGDFEQYF	TGCAGTGCCGAAGCCCCGGGACAGGGAGATTTCGAGCAGTACTTC
TRBD1	.	TRBV12-3/TRBV12-4	15	TRBJ2-3	CASTKTGQGKDTQYF	TGTGCCAGCACCAAGACGGGACAGGGGAAAGATACGCAGTATTTT
.	.	TRBV7-2	13	TRBJ2-7	CASSLALKREQYF	TGTGCCAGCAGCTTAGCCCTCAAGCGCGAGCAGTACTTC
.	.	TRBV6-1	11	TRBJ1-1	CASSEKSEAFF	TGTGCCAGCAGTGAAAAGTCTGAAGCTTTCTTT
.	.	TRBV20-1	14	TRBJ2-4	CSARRAGETGIQYF	TGCAGTGCTAGGAGGGCAGGGGAGACTGGCATTCAGTACTTC
.	few	TRBV28	14	TRBJ1-1	CASSLVGGSGEAFF	TGTGCCAGCAGTTTAGTAGGCGGATCAGGGGAAGCTTTCTTT
.	many	TRBV7-8	15	TRBJ2-2	CASSLRADNTGELFF	TGTGCCAGCAGCTTGAGGGCAGATAACACCGGGGAGCTGTTTTTT
TRBD2	.	TRBV7-9	17	TRBJ2-1	CASTGSRLASSGNEQFF	TGTGCCAGCACCGGTAGCAGACTAGCGTCGTCGGGCAATGAGCAGTTCTTC
.	many	TRBV3-1	12	TRBJ2-7	CASSQGGYEQYF	TGTGCCAGCAGCCAAGGTGGCTACGAGCAGTACTTC
.	many	TRBV7-8	15	TRBJ1-6	CASSLRTVSGSPLHF	TGTGCCAGCAGCCTCAGGACAGTTAGCGGTTCACCCCTCCACTTT
.	.	TRBV4-1	15	TRBJ2-7	CASSRSPVGEDEQYF	TGCGCCAGCAGCCGCAGCCCAGTAGGGGAGGACGAGCAGTACTTC
.	many	TRBV5-1	14	TRBJ2-7	CASSNPPTPYEQYF	TGCGCCAGCAGCAACCCTCCAACTCCCTACGAGCAGTACTTC
TRBD1	.	TRBV6-1	15	TRBJ1-2	CASSYTNRGLDGYTF	TGTGCCAGCAGTTACACTAACAGGGGATTAGATGGCTACACCTTC
TRBD2	.	TRBV4-2	13	TRBJ2-7	CASSQPAGGEQYF	TGTGCCAGCAGCCAACCGGCGGGGGGAGAGCAGTACTTC
TRBD1	few	TRBV4-1	17	TRBJ1-5	CASSQDPPEGADQPQHF	TGCGCCAGCAGCCAAGACCCACCAGAGGGGGCGGATCAGCCCCAGCATTTT
TRBD1	.	TRBV7-2	12	TRBJ1-2	CASSPGTEGYTF	TGTGCCAGCAGCCCCGGGACAGAAGGCTACACCTTC
TRBD1	.	TRBV28	15	TRBJ1-6	CASSFGDRDYSPLHF	TGTGCCAGCAGTTTTGGGGACAGGGACTATTCACCCCTCCACTTT
TRBD1	many	TRBV6-1	13	TRBJ1-3	CASSLNRGGTIYF	TGTGCCAGCAGTCTGAACAGGGGAGGCACCATATATTTT
.	.	TRBV7-9	14	TRBJ2-4	CASSLEVSKNIQYF	TGTGCCAGCAGCTTAGAAGTTTCTAAAAACATTCAGTACTTC